Given below is one T cell receptor (beta chain) in context. The CDR3 totals 16 residues. Germline values: CDR1 LNHDA, CDR2 SQIVND (reference sequence). J gave up 0 bases and V 6 bases, and 8 bases lay outside the gene matches. Assay: immunoSEQ multiplex PCR; the TCRdb copy retains only in-frame clones and omits some. This sample has fewer than 15,000 clones, with approximately 70% found just once. This entry comes from a study of T cells after somatic rescue of genetic block. This TCR was sampled from a boy aged 10-17 years. This rearrangement joins TRBV19 to TRBJ2-4; 7 bases map to TRBD1. Sequenced: peripheral blood mononuclear cells (PBMCs). The chain's CDR3 is CASSPTGSLAKNIQYF. DNA of the CDR3: TGTGCCAGTAGCCCGACAGGGTCCTTAGCCAAAAACATTCAGTACTTC. Supplemented by reference TRBV19 and TRBJ2-4, the full variable domain reads DGGITQSPKYLFRKEGQNVTLSCEQNLNHDAMYWYRQDPGQGLRLIYYSQIVNDFQKGDIAEGYSVSREKKESFPLTVTSAQKNPTAFYLCASSPTGSLAKNIQYFGAGTRLSVL.